This paragraph reports one TCR beta chain. The target antigen is unknown. The data stem from a study of cytomegalovirus exposure and HLA in healthy donors. Study-wide background: Findings of an earlier analysis included about 100 million unique TCR beta sequences from some 180 million T cells. General study results and limits: A few of the chains that were CMV-associated were confirmed in vitro to be specific for CMV antigens. On later analysis, the bulk of CMV-associated TCR beta chains appeared to be HLA-restricted.

A multiplex PCR was run with 60 Vbeta primers and 13 Jbeta primers. The protocol was immunoSEQ multiplex PCR, while the TCRdb copy is restricted to in-frame clones and leaves out a portion. Of over 150,000 clones in the sample, 65% to 85% are singletons; the top ten hold over 1.5%. The source of this sequence is a woman between 18 and 29 years old in good health and CMV-seronegative. The specimen was PBMCs.

CDR3 DNA sequence: TGTGCCAGCAGTGAAGCTCGGGGGTACGAAGCTTTCTTT. This codes for CASSEARGYEAFF. This sequence joins TRBV2 and TRBJ1-1; the D gene is possibly TRBD1 (5 bases). Between the trimmed V and J ends, which lost 0 bases and 8 bases, there was a span of 10 bases. The length of the CDR3 is 13 residues. In germline, CDR1 is SNHLY, CDR2 FYNNEI.